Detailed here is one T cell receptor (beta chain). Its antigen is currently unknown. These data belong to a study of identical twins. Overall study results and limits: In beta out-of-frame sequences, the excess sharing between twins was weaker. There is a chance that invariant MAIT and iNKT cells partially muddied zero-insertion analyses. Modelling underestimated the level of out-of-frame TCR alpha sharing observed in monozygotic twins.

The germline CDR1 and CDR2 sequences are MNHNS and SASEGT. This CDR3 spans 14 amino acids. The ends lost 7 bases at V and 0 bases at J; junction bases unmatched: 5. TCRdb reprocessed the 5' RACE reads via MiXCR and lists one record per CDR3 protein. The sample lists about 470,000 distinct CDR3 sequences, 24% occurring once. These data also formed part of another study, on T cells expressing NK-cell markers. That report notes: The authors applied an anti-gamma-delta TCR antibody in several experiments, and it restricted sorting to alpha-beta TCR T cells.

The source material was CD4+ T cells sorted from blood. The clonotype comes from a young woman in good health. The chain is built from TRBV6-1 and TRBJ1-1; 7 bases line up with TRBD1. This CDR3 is CASTQTGMNTEAFF. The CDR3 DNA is TGTGCCAGCACCCAGACAGGGATGAACACTGAAGCTTTCTTT.